The next 10 T cell receptor beta chains were all read from a single sample in a study of shared clonotypes between healthy human individuals. The repertoire was sequenced with immunoSEQ multiplex PCR; TCRdb's copy has only in-frame clones and lacks some. In the table there are over a million clones, about four fifths of which are singletons. The sequenced sample consisted of memory CD4+ T cells from PBMCs. Noted subset: CD45RA-negative fraction. The receptors here all came from a man aged 18 to 35 in good health. Some clones in this sample may be carry-over from other donors' samples.

V gene TRBV9 combines with J gene TRBJ1-1; 7 nucleotides match TRBD1. Germline loops: CDR1 SGDLS, CDR2 YYNGEE. Trimming at V came to 0 bases and at J to 0 bases, leaving 5 bases not matched to a gene. The CDR3 has 16 residues. The CDR3 here is CASSVGQGGLNTEAFF. The CDR3 DNA reads TGTGCCAGCAGCGTAGGACAGGGAGGGTTGAACACTGAAGCTTTCTTT.

The rearrangement uses TRBV7-9 and TRBJ1-2; perhaps TRBD1 as D (6 bases). CDR1 and CDR2 (germline): SEHNR, FQNEAQ (reference sequence). Trimming shortened V by 5 bases and J by 5 bases, and 18 bases separated the two germline ends. The CDR3 has 15 amino acids. CDR3 DNA: TGTGCCAGCAGCCCAGGACAGTCACCCTTTTATGGCTACACCTTC. It encodes CASSPGQSPFYGYTF.

The chain couples TRBV7-6 to TRBJ1-3; a possible D gene is TRBD1 (5 bases). The length of the CDR3 is 16 residues. Germline V gene lookup returns CDR1 SGHVS and CDR2 FNYEAQ. Trimming took 5 bases from V and 0 from J, leaving 14 bases between them. The CDR3 coding sequence is TGTGCCAGCAGCCCTCGGGGACCTACCTCTGGAAACACCATATATTTT. Amino acid sequence: CASSPRGPTSGNTIYF.

This sequence joins TRBV9 and TRBJ2-7; either TRBD1 or TRBD2 may fit D (5 bases each). V lost 0 bases, J lost 5 bases, and 15 bases lay in between. Germline loops: CDR1 SGDLS, CDR2 YYNGEE. The CDR3 is 15 residues long. CDR3 residues: CASSVDAWGTNEQYF. As DNA, the CDR3 is TGTGCCAGCAGCGTAGATGCTTGGGGGACGAACGAGCAGTACTTC.

As concerns this clone: Other DNA sequences in this specimen translate into the identical CDR3. This rearrangement joins TRBV7-2 to TRBJ2-2, with D possibly TRBD1 on 6 matching bases. The CDR3 totals 14 residues. V was trimmed by 5 bases and J by 6 bases, leaving 13 bases between them. Germline CDR1 reads SGHTA; CDR2 reads FQGNSA. The CDR3 region is CASSLEQGSGELFF. In DNA form, the CDR3 reads TGTGCCAGCAGCCTGGAACAGGGATCCGGGGAGCTGTTTTTT.

This chain's CDR3 is CASSDDRVFGTQYF. The CDR3 DNA reads TGTGCCAGCAGTGACGACAGGGTGTTTGGGACCCAGTACTTC. The rearrangement links TRBV2 to TRBJ2-5; TRBD1 matches at 7 bases. Germline V CDR1 and CDR2: SNHLY, FYNNEI. Unmatched junction bases numbered 8, after V lost 3 bases and J lost 7 bases. This CDR3 is built from 14 residues. Together with reference TRBV2 and TRBJ2-5, the CDR3 gives the full variable domain: EPEVTQTPSHQVTQMGQEVILRCVPISNHLYFYWYRQILGQKVEFLVSFYNNEISEKSEIFDDQFSVERPDGSNFTLKIRSTKLEDSAMYFCASSDDRVFGTQYFGPGTRLLVL.

This clone was counted a few times. The chain uses TRBV19 and TRBJ1-5; possibly TRBD1 for D (6 bases). V lost 4 bases, J lost 9 bases, and 13 bases lay in between. CDR1 and CDR2 from the germline V gene are LNHDA and SQIVND (reference sequence). The CDR3 contains 13 residues. The CDR3 loop reads CASSTPRTAPQHF. The CDR3 DNA reads as TGTGCCAGTAGTACTCCGAGGACAGCGCCCCAGCATTTT.

V is TRBV6-5 and J is TRBJ2-5, with D uncertain. The V end was cut by 2 bases, the J end by 1 base, with 8 bases between. Germline lookup yields CDR1 MNHEY and CDR2 SVGAGI. This CDR3 comprises 14 residues. CDR3 bases: TGTGCCAGCAGTTACATCCGTACCCAAGAGACCCAGTACTTC. Protein: CASSYIRTQETQYF.

The chain joins TRBV5-5 to TRBJ2-1; perhaps TRBD2 as D (5 bases). Germline V lookup: CDR1 SGHKS, CDR2 YYEKEE (reference sequence). This CDR3 spans 14 amino acids. The V and J ends lost 6 bases and 6 bases respectively, with 16 bases between them. This chain's CDR3 is CASTKGAGFNEQFF. In DNA form, the CDR3 reads TGTGCCAGCACCAAAGGTGCGGGCTTCAATGAGCAGTTCTTC.

The chain joins TRBV29-1 to TRBJ1-1; no clear D. This CDR3 has 13 residues. V was pared by 6 bases and J by 3 bases, with 14 bases between. Germline CDR1 and CDR2: SQVTM and ANQGSEA. The DNA for the CDR3 is TGCAGCGTGGGGTTCGGGCTTGACACTGAAGCTTTCTTT. This sequence encodes CSVGFGLDTEAFF.